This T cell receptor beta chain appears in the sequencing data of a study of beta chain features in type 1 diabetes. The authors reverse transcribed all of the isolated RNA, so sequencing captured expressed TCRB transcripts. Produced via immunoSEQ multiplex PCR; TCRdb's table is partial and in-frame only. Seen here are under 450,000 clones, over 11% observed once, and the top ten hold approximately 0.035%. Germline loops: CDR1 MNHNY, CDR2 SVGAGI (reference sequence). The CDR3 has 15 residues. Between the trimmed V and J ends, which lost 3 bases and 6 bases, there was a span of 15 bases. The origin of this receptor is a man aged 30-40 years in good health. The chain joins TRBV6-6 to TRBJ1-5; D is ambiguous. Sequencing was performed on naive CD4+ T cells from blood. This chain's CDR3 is CASSYGQSGGQPQHF. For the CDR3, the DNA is TGTGCCAGCAGTTATGGTCAGTCAGGAGGTCAGCCCCAGCATTTT.